This T cell receptor (beta chain) was obtained from a study of early T cells in non-severe SARS-CoV-2 infection. General study results and limits: CD4 and private specificities were missed by VDJdb matching, which favored anti-spike CD8 responses.

This clonotype has more than one count but fewer than ten. Its antigen is as yet unknown. Unique molecular identifiers were attached to individual cDNA molecules. MiXCR was run by TCRdb on the 5' RACE reads, yielding one entry per CDR3 protein. This sample yields about 83,000 distinct CDR3 sequences, of which about 10% are seen a single time; 7% to 9% belongs to the top ten. The junction had 3 bases not matched to a gene; V was cut back by 1 base and J by 12 bases. The germline CDR1 and CDR2 sequences are SGHVS and FNYEAQ. This CDR3 has 14 amino acids. The sequencing used whole blood, collected at baseline. This receptor was identified in an adult who was a healthcare worker with PCR-confirmed SARS-CoV-2 infection or an uninfected control (not recorded which). The chain carries TRBV7-6 and TRBJ1-6; 10 nucleotides match TRBD1. The CDR3 reads CASSLGGQGRPLHF. CDR3 DNA sequence: TGTGCCAGCAGCTTAGGGGGACAGGGGAGACCCCTCCACTTT.